This entry lists 12 T cell receptor beta chains sequenced from one sample in a study of shared clonotypes between healthy human individuals. Measured with immunoSEQ multiplex PCR; TCRdb has only the in-frame clones, and not every one. The sample has about 2.1 million clones; just under 95% are singletons. Naive CD8 cells lacked CD45RO, underwent positive selection for CCR7 and left out terminally differentiated effector memory CD45RA+ cells. Material for sequencing was naive CD8+ T cells from PBMCs. The receptors come from a man between 18 and 29 years old in good health. Some clones in this sample may be carry-over from other donors' samples.

The chain recombines TRBV28 with TRBJ2-1; D is perhaps TRBD1 or TRBD2 (5 bases each). CDR3 length: 15 residues. Trimming stripped 1 base from V and 8 bases from J, with 15 bases between. Germline-derived CDR1 and CDR2 are MDHEN and SYDVKM. CDR3 nucleotides: TGTGCCAGCAGTTTATTGGGGACCAAGCCGTATGAGCAGTTCTTC. Its translation: CASSLLGTKPYEQFF.

This chain joins TRBV27 and TRBJ2-7; maybe TRBD2 (6 bases). V gave up 6 bases and J gave up 6 bases, with 15 bases separating them. Germline CDR1 MNHEY, CDR2 SMNVEV (reference sequence). The CDR3 extends over 13 amino acids. DNA for the CDR3: TGTGCCAGCAGCCCAAGACTAGGTGGCGAGCAGTACTTC. Encoded protein: CASSPRLGGEQYF.

The genes are TRBV7-9 and TRBJ1-1, with D maybe TRBD1 (5 bases). Looked up from germline, CDR1 is SEHNR and CDR2 is FQNEAQ (reference sequence). The CDR3 contains 12 residues. The V end lost 7 bases, the J end lost 5 bases, and 11 bases lay between the germline ends. CDR3 coding DNA: TGTGCCAGCACCTGGGGCCTTACTGAAGCTTTCTTT. This encodes CASTWGLTEAFF.

This rearrangement joins TRBV28 to TRBJ2-3, with TRBD1 as a possible D gene (6 bases). The CDR3 is made up of 15 amino acids. Trimming pared 6 bases from V and 0 bases from J, leaving 13 bases between. Germline V lookup: CDR1 MDHEN, CDR2 SYDVKM. The CDR3 region has the DNA TGTGCCAGCAGCCCCTGGGACAAGAGCACAGATACGCAGTATTTT. Amino acids: CASSPWDKSTDTQYF. Filled out from reference TRBV28 and TRBJ2-3, the complete variable domain reads DVKVTQSSRYLVKRTGEKVFLECVQDMDHENMFWYRQDPGLGLRLIYFSYDVKMKEKGDIPEGYSVSREKKERFSLILESASTNQTSMYLCASSPWDKSTDTQYFGPGTRLTVL.

The V call is TRBV5-4, the J call TRBJ2-1; 10 nucleotides match TRBD2. The CDR3 consists of 15 residues. The V gene's germline CDR1 is SGHNT and CDR2 YYREEE (reference sequence). V trimming: 4 bases; J trimming: 3 bases; junction bases outside the gene matches: 4. CDR3 in amino acids: CASSPGLAVYNEQFF. CDR3 DNA sequence: TGTGCCAGCAGCCCCGGACTAGCGGTCTACAATGAGCAGTTCTTC.

A single count supports this clone. The chain uses TRBV7-8 and TRBJ2-4; D is undetermined. Deletions cut 5 bases from V and 6 bases from J, with 8 bases between. There are 12 residues in the CDR3. Germline CDR1 SGHVS, CDR2 FQNEAQ. The CDR3 region is CASSKPRNIQYF. The CDR3 DNA sequence: TGTGCCAGCAGCAAACCGAGAAACATTCAGTACTTC.

The chain joins TRBV30 to TRBJ2-1; no firm D call. V shed 3 bases and J shed 4 bases, with 13 bases lying between them. The germline gives CDR1 GTSNPN, CDR2 SVGIG (reference sequence). The CDR3 totals 14 residues. The CDR3 DNA follows: TGTGCCTGGAGAGAGCGAAGAGGTTACAATGAGCAGTTCTTC. Protein product: CAWRERRGYNEQFF.

The V and J genes are TRBV15 and TRBJ2-1; unclear D gene. V lost 1 base to trimming and J lost 5 bases, with 9 bases between them. Germline values: CDR1 LNHNV, CDR2 YYDKDF (reference sequence). The CDR3 loop spans 14 amino acids. CDR3 nucleotide sequence: TGTGCCACCAGCAGAGTAAGTTTGAACAATGAGCAGTTCTTC. The encoded protein is CATSRVSLNNEQFF.

Remarks on this clone: Within the sample, other DNA sequences also encode this same CDR3. Here the CDR3 reads CASSMRDRGSYEQYF. The CDR3 DNA sequence: TGTGCCAGTAGTATGCGGGACAGGGGCTCCTACGAGCAGTACTTC. V is TRBV19 and J is TRBJ2-7, with 10 bases fitting TRBD1. Trimming cost V 3 bases and J 0 bases; bases outside gene matches: 2. Germline V gives CDR1 LNHDA, CDR2 SQIVND (reference sequence). The CDR3 contains 15 residues.

The V and J genes are TRBV7-3 and TRBJ2-7, with a tentative D call TRBD2 (5 bases). The CDR3 is made up of 15 amino acids. The germline CDR1 and CDR2 sequences are SGHTA and FQGTGA. The V end was cut by 5 bases, the J end by 0 bases, with 14 bases between. This CDR3 reads CASSPSLGNSYEQYF. CDR3 sequence (DNA): TGTGCCAGCAGCCCATCACTAGGGAACTCCTACGAGCAGTACTTC.

Note on this clone: Other DNA sequences in this sample translate to the same CDR3. The chain uses TRBV28 and TRBJ2-5, with D tentatively TRBD2 (6 bases). The CDR3 covers 13 residues. Trimming removed 4 bases at V and 3 bases at J, with 9 bases between. The germline V gene has CDR1 MDHEN and CDR2 SYDVKM. This CDR3 is CASSSGLEETQYF. The CDR3, as DNA: TGTGCCAGCAGTTCGGGACTTGAAGAGACCCAGTACTTC.

This clone was counted once. The chain recombines TRBV15 with TRBJ2-5, with no clear D. Trimming stripped 0 bases from V and 2 bases from J, with 7 bases between. CDR3 length: 14 residues. Germline-derived CDR1 and CDR2 are LNHNV and YYDKDF (reference sequence). The CDR3 region is CATSREYTQETQYF. The CDR3 DNA reads as TGTGCCACCAGCAGAGAATACACTCAAGAGACCCAGTACTTC. The full variable domain, its missing parts supplied by reference TRBV15 and TRBJ2-5, is DAMVIQNPRYQVTQFGKPVTLSCSQTLNHNVMYWYQQKSSQAPKLLFHYYDKDFNNEADTPDNFQSRRPNTSFCFLDIRSPGLGDTAMYLCATSREYTQETQYFGPGTRLLVL.